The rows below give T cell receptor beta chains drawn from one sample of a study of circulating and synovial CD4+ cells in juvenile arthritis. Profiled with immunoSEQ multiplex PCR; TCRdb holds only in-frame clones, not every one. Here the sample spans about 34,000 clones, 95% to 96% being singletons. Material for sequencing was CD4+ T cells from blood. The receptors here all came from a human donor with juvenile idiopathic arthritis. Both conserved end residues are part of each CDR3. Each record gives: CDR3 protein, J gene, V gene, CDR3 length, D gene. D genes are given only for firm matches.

CDR3 protein: CASSTRQGPTNEKLFF; J gene: TRBJ1-4; V gene: TRBV18; CDR3 length: 16; D gene: TRBD1
CDR3 protein: CASSIRGQAIKGQPQHF; J gene: TRBJ1-5; V gene: TRBV19; CDR3 length: 17; D gene: TRBD1
CDR3 protein: CASSYTSGGNEQFF; J gene: TRBJ2-1; V gene: TRBV5-1; CDR3 length: 14; D gene: TRBD2
CDR3 protein: CASSYSQGSYEQYF; J gene: TRBJ2-7; V gene: TRBV6-5; CDR3 length: 14; D gene: .
CDR3 protein: CASSRTFRHENTEAFF; J gene: TRBJ1-1; V gene: TRBV5-8; CDR3 length: 16; D gene: .
CDR3 protein: CASSQRQAEAFF; J gene: TRBJ1-1; V gene: TRBV5-6; CDR3 length: 12; D gene: .
CDR3 protein: CASSPGLDHYEQYF; J gene: TRBJ2-7; V gene: TRBV18; CDR3 length: 14; D gene: TRBD2
CDR3 protein: CAGAGWMGEQYF; J gene: TRBJ2-7; V gene: TRBV10-3; CDR3 length: 12; D gene: .
CDR3 protein: CASSQDFRVDEQFF; J gene: TRBJ2-1; V gene: TRBV4-2; CDR3 length: 14; D gene: .
CDR3 protein: CASKGPYSNQPQHF; J gene: TRBJ1-5; V gene: TRBV6-1; CDR3 length: 14; D gene: .